One and the same sample provided the 5 T cell receptor beta chains below, sequenced in a study of T cells in Graves' hyperthyroidism and ophthalmopathy. There were TCR beta CDR3 regions amplified from RNA transcripts. Primed by the HTBI set, a first-round RT-PCR was run on the TCR CDR3. TCRdb fed the multiplex PCR reads into MiXCR, producing one record per CDR3 protein. The sample includes 500,000 or so distinct CDR3 sequences, roughly a sixth of them seen just once. Sequenced: blood. The receptors stem from a woman aged 25 to 45 with Graves' ophthalmopathy.

This clonotype has a count of ten or more. CDR3 in amino acids: CASSFIKTGRNEQFF. The CDR3 DNA follows: TGTGCCAGCAGTTTCATAAAGACAGGGAGGAATGAGCAGTTCTTC. The rearrangement uses TRBV6-2 or TRBV6-3 and TRBJ2-1; D may be TRBD1 (7 bases). The CDR3 totals 15 residues. Deletions cut 4 bases from V and 7 bases from J, with 17 bases between. The V gene's germline CDR1 is MNHEY and CDR2 SVGEGT.

This clonotype was found many times. The rearrangement uses TRBV2 and TRBJ1-5; 9 bases agree with TRBD1. CDR1 and CDR2 (germline): SNHLY, FYNNEI. V was pared by 4 bases and J by 1 base, with 14 bases of the junction left unmatched. The CDR3 consists of 19 residues. The CDR3 spells CASSGGDRETWRSNQPQHF. The CDR3 region has the DNA TGTGCCAGCAGTGGGGGGGACAGGGAAACGTGGCGGAGCAATCAGCCCCAGCATTTT.

Concerning this clonotype: Since no conserved phenylalanine or tryptophan closes the CDR3, a read error is the likely cause. The gene calls are TRBV6-4 and TRBJ2-1; 7 nucleotides agree with TRBD1. Germline lookup yields CDR1 MRHNA and CDR2 SNTAGT. Trimming at V came to 0 bases and at J to 0 bases, leaving 11 bases not matched to a gene. The CDR3 totals 19 residues. CDR3 DNA: TGTGCCAGCAGTGACTCGATGATCACAGGGGTAAACTCCTACAATGAGCAGTTCCTC. It translates to CASSDSMITGVNSYNEQFL.

This clonotype was counted a few times. V and J are TRBV19 and TRBJ2-7; TRBD1 aligns across 11 bases. Germline CDR1 and CDR2: LNHDA and SQIVND (reference sequence). Germline trimming cut 2 bases from V and 0 bases from J; bases unmatched to any gene: 15. This CDR3 has 20 amino acids. CDR3 DNA sequence: TGTGCCAGTAGTATAATTCGTTGGACAGGGGGCGCCAGGGACTCCTACGAGCAGTACTTC. Residues: CASSIIRWTGGARDSYEQYF.

This clonotype occurred many times. The V gene is TRBV28, the J gene TRBJ2-5, with TRBD1 matching 9 bases. This CDR3 has 18 residues. J was trimmed by 3 bases and V by 3 bases; bases with no gene match: 14. Germline V lookup: CDR1 MDHEN, CDR2 SYDVKM. CDR3 sequence (DNA): TGTGCCAGCAGTTTGCCTAGTCCGGGACAGGGCAAGGAAGAGACCCAGTACTTC. Its translation: CASSLPSPGQGKEETQYF.